The present entry profiles one T cell receptor beta chain with its context. Its specific antigen is unknown. No clone much larger than this one lies a single base away; base qualities are absent. The method behind the library was the immunoSEQ multiplex PCR assay. The multiplex PCR relied on a mix of 60 forward primers for TCR Vbeta segments and 13 reverse primers for TCR Jbeta segments. Amplification of the CDR3 region of rearranged TCR beta genes was performed with a multiplex PCR assay on genomic DNA. The amplified TCR beta libraries were sequenced on the Illumina HiSeq System as 87-base-pair reads. The authors' analysis ran thus. A later analysis tallied tens of millions of unique TCR beta chains across the 700 or so repertoires, and roughly 11 million of those chains were shared by two or more donors. Raw reads were error-corrected and collapsed into unique sequences with a nearest-neighbor algorithm that merged closely related sequences to remove PCR and sequencing errors. CDR3 sequences were aligned to IMGT reference sequences to assign V, D and J gene segments. Each retained sequence needed at least a six-nucleotide match to both a V gene segment and a J gene segment. Rearrangements were called productive when the CDR3 lacked stop codons and stayed in frame with V and J; all others were non-productive. Following IMGT convention, CDR3 was defined as the stretch from the second conserved V-encoded cysteine up to the conserved J-encoded phenylalanine. The earlier analysis of roughly 590 of the donors excluded any sequence lacking an unambiguous match to a single V gene segment. An earlier analysis of 587 of the donors called V segments functional above 56.7% productive rearrangements and segregating when the between-donor standard deviation exceeded 5%. A statistical classification framework was built to diagnose cytomegalovirus status from the catalog of TCR beta chain sequences. In a later analysis, TCR nucleotide sequences were compared against IMGT/GENE-DB human TR gene sequences so that V and J genes could be assigned. Using the TCRdist pipeline, a later analysis assigned CDR3 sequences along with most-parsimonious VDJ recombination scenarios. In a later analysis, each TCR beta chain was defined by its CDR3 amino acid sequence together with its V-gene family, and reads lacking a unique V-gene family were excluded. In a later analysis, 500 to 700 highly shared, low-generation-probability nucleotide sequences were removed to address suspected cross-contamination and a sequencing artifact. For each public chain, a later analysis derived a clonal expansion index from normalized ranks of inferred template counts within each repertoire. A later analysis computed generation probabilities with a VDJ recombination model fitted to out-of-frame rearrangements, and checked the results against IGoR. In a later analysis, hypergeometric tests were used to score TCR-TCR, TCR-HLA and TCR-CMV co-occurrence, with a repertoire-size bias correction applied to TCR pairs. A later analysis estimated false discovery rates by permuting HLA or CMV assignments 20 times. A later analysis grouped co-occurring TCRs with DBSCAN, adding TCRdist sequence similarity when clustering within HLA-allele-positive subsets. Repertoires with fewer than 30,000 or more than 120,000 public chains were left out of co-occurrence clustering, as were four to six repertoires with anomalous nucleotide sharing. In TCRdb, the immuneACCESS table is reduced to in-frame sequences with V and J assigned. These tables do not hold every clone; where another copy was compared, an unresolved V gene accounts for under half, and the others remain unexplained. V, J and clone size derive from that table, while D and trimming were established from the DNA sequence. Present in this sample are over 100,000 clones, around three quarters of which were seen just once. Of the sample, about 0.92% is held by the ten largest clones.

These data originate in a study of cytomegalovirus exposure and HLA in healthy donors (dated by TCRdb to the late 2010s). The study in broad terms: An earlier analysis of approximately 600 of the donors reported 250 to 300 Gb of sequence data and 120 million or so unique TCR beta sequences from 150 million to 200 million T cells. Alongside the repertoire data, information on donor age, sex, ethnicity and CMV serostatus was compiled. The number of typed donors differed by locus: roughly 629-640 for A, B, C, DRB1 and DQB1; 522 for DQA1; some 610 for DPA1; and around 490 for DPB1. Because of strong linkage in the cohort, 5 or 6 DR-DQ haplotypes were treated as single units for association and clustering. A later analysis re-examined previously published TCR beta repertoires from 610 or so donors and added high-resolution HLA genotyping to investigate patterns of TCR occurrence. To predict cytomegalovirus infection status, the study combined high-throughput TCR immunosequencing, statistical association of individual TCRs with disease status, and machine learning. The T cell repertoires of some 670 subjects were profiled by immunosequencing and related to cytomegalovirus serostatus. In an earlier analysis of over 550 of the donors, high-throughput TCR beta sequencing was used to judge whether each TCR beta V gene segment behaved as functional or pseudogenic. A later genetic analysis used genome-wide SNP genotypes for about three fifths of the 666 donors, treating that subset as a discovery cohort. Across roughly 420 genotyped donors of the cohort, an average of roughly 250,000 unique TCR beta nucleotide sequences per donor were sequenced, and 15% to 20% of those sequences were non-productive. Class I and class II HLA loci were covered by the typing at four-digit resolution. An early release covering just under 650 HLA-typed donors comprised approximately 290 gigabases of sequencing data and tens of millions of unique TCR sequences. The study aimed to test whether signatures of past pathogen exposure could be identified by cataloging public T cell receptors. In the later analysis, no new phenotypic data were used to find candidate immune exposures; instead, reliance was placed on TCR beta sequences and their occurrence across donors. Of the roughly 430 genotyped donors, approximately 82% fell in the genetic ancestry cluster associated with self-reported Caucasian donors. A separate validation cohort of more than 100 different subjects was used in addition to the 666-subject first cohort. Every discovery cohort repertoire had been produced on one sequencing platform.

The cohort was made up of roughly 670 healthy bone marrow donors. Cohort members were all nominally healthy when sampled, although unrecorded immune exposures were likely present. The donor tested CMV seronegative and was one of the 352 seronegative cohort members. Every donor gave a peripheral blood sample, and the peripheral blood mononuclear cells from that sample were used for TCR beta sequencing. Genomic DNA extraction from the blood cell samples was performed with the Qiagen DNeasy Blood Extraction Kit. From cysteine to phenylalanine, the CDR3 is 13 amino acids long. Only CDR3 DNA is held: 39 bases, read in frame from base 1. The trim is 5 bases for V and 5 bases for J, with a gap of 12 bases between the germline ends. The germline V gene specifies SNHLY as CDR1 and FYNNEI as CDR2. The full study reports these points: Because some donors lacked HLA typing at each locus, the association tests relied only on the typed subset. Compared with the 666-donor mean, donors in an Asian-associated ancestry cluster had fewer N-insertions in productive TCRs, according to a later genetic analysis. An earlier analysis of 587 of the donors showed that most TCR beta V segments appeared in productive rearrangements either about 90% or about 30% of the time, which broadly matched IMGT annotations. Presence/absence analyses assumed roughly uniform sequencing depth across donors, an assumption that may not hold. The study listed 164 TCR beta chains as associated with cytomegalovirus. V-gene and J-gene trimming of TCR beta chains was associated with a missense DCLRE1C variant in a later genetic analysis, and the association was replicated in an independent cohort. The authors suggested that the approach could potentially be extended to other disease states and immunological phenotypes. Strong co-occurrence of HLA alleles, especially DR and DQ, made assigning TCR associations to individual alleles difficult. In this cohort, only TCR beta chains were sequenced, and detectable features were limited by the absence of alpha or paired-chain data. At a false discovery rate of 0.05, a later analysis linked around 15,000 TCR beta sequences to specific HLA alleles. In a later analysis, HLA-associated TCR beta chains were found to be more clonally expanded and to have lower generation probabilities than equally common non-associated chains. Some IMGT-functional V segments, including TRBV6-2 and TRBV6-3, could not be distinguished by the 87-base-pair reads and were therefore excluded. The sequencing pipeline was judged likely to have produced a cluster of highly shared sequence variants as a technical artifact. Linkage disequilibrium might explain the correlated functional status among segregating V segments, but an unknown experimental factor could not be excluded. A few of the identified cytomegalovirus-associated TCR beta chains were confirmed in vitro to be specific for cytomegalovirus antigens. The only immune exposure information available for the cohort was CMV serostatus. Several of the top co-occurrence clusters appeared to be linked to parvovirus B19, influenza, CMV and Epstein-Barr virus, according to a later analysis. Some 16 rarely observed V segments, including chromosome 9 orphons, were excluded from the earlier analysis of several hundred of the donors because counts were too low. According to a later analysis, TCR association rates differed among HLA loci, with DRB1 alleles showing the most associated TCRs and HLA-C alleles showing the fewest. Cytomegalovirus status was reported to be diagnosed by the classifier with high specificity and sensitivity in both the original and validation cohorts. In a later analysis, most CMV-associated TCR beta chains were found to appear HLA-restricted, with HLA associations seemingly driven largely by CMV exposure. A further reported finding was that TCR beta sequences accurately predicted the HLA-A and HLA-B alleles for most subjects in the first cohort. Across donors, most TCR sequences were observed very rarely, whereas some public TCRs were present in many individuals.

This chain is built from TRBV2 and TRBJ1-2; a tentative D call is TRBD1 (5 bases match). Sequenced: PBMCs. The sequence was collected from a woman in her 30s in good health and CMV-seronegative. The DNA is as follows: TGTGCCAGCAGTCCAGACAGACAGTATGGCTACACCTTC. The translation is CASSPDRQYGYTF.